This TCR beta chain was profiled in a study of T cells after posttransplantation cyclophosphamide. V was pared by 5 bases and J by 6 bases, with 10 bases between. CDR1 and CDR2 (germline): SEHNR, FQNEAQ (reference sequence). This CDR3 region has 12 residues. Study-wide points: Later blood repertoires were often dominated by clones from the donor CD8+ memory compartment. TRB clonality was highly associated with recipient CMV seropositivity and reactivation.

About this clone itself: The antigen remains undetermined.

The method was immunoSEQ multiplex PCR; TCRdb's version includes in-frame clones alone and lacks a portion of them. Of roughly 3,400 clones listed, approximately 80% were seen once; the top ten hold approximately 21%. The V and J genes are TRBV7-9 and TRBJ1-1; TRBD1 is a possible D gene (5 bases). Sequences were obtained from memory CD8+ T cells sorted from blood. The origin of this receptor is a woman aged 60 to 75 in good health, CMV-negative, and a related stem cell transplant donor. The CDR3 spells CASSPGGAEAFF. The CDR3 DNA reads as TGTGCCAGCAGCCCGGGAGGGGCTGAAGCTTTCTTT.